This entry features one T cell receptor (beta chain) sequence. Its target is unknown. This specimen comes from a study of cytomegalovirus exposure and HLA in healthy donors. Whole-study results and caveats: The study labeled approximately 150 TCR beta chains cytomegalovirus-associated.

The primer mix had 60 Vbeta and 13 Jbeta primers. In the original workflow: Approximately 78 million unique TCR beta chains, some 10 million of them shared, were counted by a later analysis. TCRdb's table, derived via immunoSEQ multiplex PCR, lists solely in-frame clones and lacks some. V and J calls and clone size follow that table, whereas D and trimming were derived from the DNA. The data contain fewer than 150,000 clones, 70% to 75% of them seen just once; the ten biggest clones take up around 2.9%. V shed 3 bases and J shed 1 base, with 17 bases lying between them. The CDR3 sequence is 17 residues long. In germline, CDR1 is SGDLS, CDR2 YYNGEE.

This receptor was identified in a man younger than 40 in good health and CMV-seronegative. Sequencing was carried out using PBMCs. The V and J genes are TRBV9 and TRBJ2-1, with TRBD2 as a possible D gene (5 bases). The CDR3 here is CASSASGNKGSYNEQFF. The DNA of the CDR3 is TGTGCCAGCAGCGCTTCGGGGAACAAAGGGTCCTACAATGAGCAGTTCTTC.